Listed here is a single T cell receptor (beta chain). The record originates from a study of identical twins' blood T cells. Across the whole study: Approximately 50 million reads covered roughly 6 alpha-chain and roughly 6 beta-chain libraries.

Each TCR cDNA library carried sample-specific barcodes on both ends. TCRdb ran MiXCR on the 5' RACE reads and lists one entry per CDR3 protein. The table records 400,000 or so distinct CDR3 sequences, 25% to 35% of them present only once. This TCR was recovered from a woman between 18 and 49 years old in good health. The sequencing sample was made of PBMCs.

CDR3: CASSLGGFGAEAFF. The CDR3 DNA reads TGTGCCAGCAGTTTGGGTGGGTTTGGGGCTGAAGCTTTCTTT. J is TRBJ1-1 and V is TRBV12-3 or TRBV12-4; D is ambiguous. This CDR3 contains 14 residues. V shed 3 bases and J shed 6 bases, with 14 bases lying between them.